Shown below are 9 T cell receptor beta chains from a single sample sequenced in a study of blood T cell repertoires in COVID-19. Method: immunoSEQ multiplex PCR; TCRdb's copy keeps in-frame clones and lacks some. The repertoire holds 200,000 to 250,000 clones, with approximately 81% as singletons. Sequencing was performed on peripheral blood. Receptor source: an elderly woman with active or convalescent COVID-19.

The genes are TRBV6-2 or TRBV6-3 and TRBJ2-1, with D perhaps matching TRBD1 (6 bases). The ends were cut back, 2 bases at V and 5 bases at J, with 19 bases in the middle. Germline V gene sequence: CDR1 MNHEY, CDR2 SVGEGT. This CDR3 comprises 17 residues. The CDR3 spells CASSYRQGLAINNEQFF. The CDR3 region has the DNA TGTGCCAGCAGTTACCGCCAGGGGCTGGCCATAAACAATGAGCAGTTCTTC.

The V and J genes are TRBV30 and TRBJ1-6, with 9 bases lining up with TRBD1. Trimming removed 7 bases from V and 10 bases from J; junction bases left unmatched: 8. CDR3 length equals 13 residues. Germline V gene lookup returns CDR1 GTSNPN and CDR2 SVGIG (reference sequence). CDR3: CASTGTGSSPLHF. In DNA, the CDR3 is TGTGCCTCAACCGGGACAGGGTCGTCACCCCTCCACTTT.

The J gene is TRBJ1-2, the V gene TRBV7-2; perhaps TRBD1 as D (6 bases). The V gene lost 0 bases and the J gene lost 6 bases, with 11 bases spanning the gap. This CDR3 is built from 14 residues. Germline CDR1 SGHTA, CDR2 FQGNSA. The CDR3 reads CASSLALTGNGYTF. The CDR3 region has the DNA TGTGCCAGCAGCTTAGCGTTAACAGGGAATGGCTACACCTTC.

The chain couples TRBV9 to TRBJ1-2, with 7 nucleotides matching TRBD1. Looked up from germline, CDR1 is SGDLS and CDR2 is YYNGEE. Trimming removed 3 bases from V and 0 bases from J; junction bases left unmatched: 2. The CDR3 is 14 residues long. This CDR3 reads CASSAGTANYGYTF. CDR3 DNA sequence: TGTGCCAGCAGCGCTGGGACAGCTAACTATGGCTACACCTTC.

This chain links TRBV18 with TRBJ1-1, with TRBD1 matching 7 bases. The ends lost 3 bases at V and 5 bases at J; junction bases unmatched: 9. From germline, CDR1 is KGHSH and CDR2 LQKENI. This CDR3 has 15 residues. This CDR3 reads CASSPGTVRETEAFF. In DNA form, the CDR3 reads TGTGCCAGCTCACCCGGGACAGTTCGGGAGACTGAAGCTTTCTTT.

This chain links TRBV27 with TRBJ1-2, with 9 bases lining up with TRBD1. CDR3 length: 14 residues. The trim removed 6 bases at V and 4 bases at J, leaving 6 bases unmatched. Germline assignment: CDR1 MNHEY and CDR2 SMNVEV (reference sequence). The CDR3 here is CASRLVQGAYGYTF. The DNA for the CDR3 is TGTGCCAGCAGGCTCGTACAGGGGGCCTATGGCTACACCTTC.

J is TRBJ2-6 and V is TRBV5-1, with 7 positions matching TRBD1. The CDR3 has 19 residues. V dropped 5 bases and J dropped 0; count of bases not matched to a gene: 14. Per germline, CDR1 SGHRS and CDR2 YFSETQ. CDR3 loop: CASRRLGDSPGSGANVLTF. DNA of the CDR3: TGCGCCAGCAGGAGGTTAGGGGACAGCCCAGGCTCTGGGGCCAACGTCCTGACTTTC.

The genes are TRBV15 and TRBJ2-1, with D tentatively TRBD2 (6 bases). There are 18 residues in the CDR3. V was clipped by 6 bases and J by 1 base, with 22 bases between them. Germline CDR1 and CDR2: LNHNV and YYDKDF (reference sequence). This CDR3 is CATSLGGLPLRSYNEQFF. CDR3 nucleotides: TGTGCCACCAGTCTGGGTGGACTACCCCTTCGGTCCTACAATGAGCAGTTCTTC.

The chain combines TRBV19 with TRBJ1-2; TRBD1 is a possible D gene (5 bases). Per germline, CDR1 LNHDA and CDR2 SQIVND (reference sequence). Trimming left V 3 bases short and J 3 bases short, with 14 bases between. The CDR3 sequence is 15 residues long. CDR3 in DNA: TGTGCCAGTAGTATCTTCCAGGGTGGTGACTATGGCTACACCTTC. Amino acid sequence: CASSIFQGGDYGYTF.